Listed here are 12 T cell receptor beta chains from one sample, sequenced in a study of T cells in Graves' hyperthyroidism and ophthalmopathy. TCR beta CDR3 sequences were amplified from RNA transcripts. First-round RT-PCR targeting the TCR CDR3 was performed with the HTBI primer set. TCRdb processed the multiplex PCR reads anew with MiXCR; each CDR3 protein has one entry. Of roughly 570,000 distinct CDR3 sequences detected, 46% appear once; the ten largest clones hold roughly 19%. The sample comprised peripheral blood or thyroid tissue (not recorded which). The receptors stem from an adult woman with Graves' disease, either hyperthyroidism or ophthalmopathy (not recorded which).

This clonotype was picked up many times. In DNA, the CDR3 is TGTGCCAGCAGCTTCGGGACACCAGCTCAAGAAAAACTGTTTTTT. Its protein product is CASSFGTPAQEKLFF. The chain is built from TRBV7-2 and TRBJ1-4; D may be TRBD1 (6 bases). CDR1 SGHTA and CDR2 FQGNSA come from the germline V gene. CDR3 length: 15 amino acids. V lost 3 bases to trimming and J lost 8 bases, with 16 bases between them.

This clonotype was seen many times. The chain has TRBV5-1 and TRBJ1-1, with D uncertain. There are 12 residues in the CDR3. The germline gives CDR1 SGHRS, CDR2 YFSETQ. Deletions cut 0 bases from V and 10 bases from J, with 10 bases between. CDR3 region: CASSLGGLGAFF. The CDR3 nucleotides read TGCGCCAGCAGCTTGGGAGGGTTAGGAGCTTTCTTT.

This chain links TRBV20-1 with TRBJ2-5; D uncertain. With 4 bases removed from V and 1 base from J, the gap between germline ends came to 19 bases. The germline V gene encodes CDR1 DFQATT and CDR2 SNEGSKA (reference sequence). CDR3 length equals 16 residues. CDR3 loop: CSATPGPWDGQETQYF. CDR3 DNA sequence: TGCAGTGCTACTCCCGGGCCCTGGGATGGCCAAGAGACCCAGTACTTC.

Here the CDR3 reads CASSPGGAAASSGNTIYF. CDR3 bases: TGTGCCAGCAGCCCTGGGGGCGCGGCAGCCTCCTCTGGAAACACCATATATTTT. The V gene is TRBV7-3, the J gene TRBJ1-3; a possible D gene is TRBD1 (6 bases). The CDR3 is 18 amino acids. Germline V CDR1 and CDR2: SGHTA, FQGTGA. V lost 5 bases, J lost 0 bases, and 20 bases lay in between. Combining the CDR3 with reference TRBV7-3 and TRBJ1-3 gives the whole variable domain GAGVSQTPSNKVTEKGKYVELRCDPISGHTALYWYRQSLGQGPEFLIYFQGTGAADDSGLPNDRFFAVRPEGSVSTLKIQRTERGDSAVYLCASSPGGAAASSGNTIYFGEGSWLTVV.

V gene TRBV28 combines with J gene TRBJ1-2, with D perhaps matching TRBD1 (6 bases). This CDR3 contains 12 residues. CDR1 and CDR2 (germline): MDHEN, SYDVKM. Trimming shortened V by 6 bases and J by 7 bases, and 12 bases separated the two germline ends. The CDR3 loop reads CASRAGTTGYTF. DNA for the CDR3: TGTGCCAGCAGGGCCGGGACAACTGGCTACACCTTC.

J is TRBJ2-6 and V is TRBV28; 10 bases map to TRBD1. Germline-derived CDR1 and CDR2 are MDHEN and SYDVKM. J was trimmed by 0 bases and V by 4 bases; bases with no gene match: 6. This CDR3 is 18 amino acids long. CDR3 sequence reads: CASSSGTGAFSGANVLTF. In DNA form, the CDR3 reads TGTGCCAGCAGTTCAGGGACAGGGGCCTTCTCTGGGGCCAACGTCCTGACTTTC.

The V call is TRBV10-3, the J call TRBJ2-3; 9 nucleotides align to TRBD1. Germline V gene lookup returns CDR1 ENHRY and CDR2 SYGVKD. This CDR3 contains 14 residues. V lost 6 bases to trimming and J lost 0 bases; unmatched junction nucleotides: 1. CDR3 protein: CAIRGTGSTDTQYF. CDR3 sequence (DNA): TGTGCCATCAGGGGGACAGGGAGCACAGATACGCAGTATTTT.

The chain has TRBV7-2 and TRBJ1-2, with D tentatively TRBD1 (6 bases). The V and J ends lost 1 base and 6 bases respectively, with 18 bases between them. This CDR3 has 16 residues. CDR1 and CDR2 from the germline V gene are SGHTA and FQGNSA. The CDR3 loop reads CASSLGWQGPTDGYTF. CDR3 sequence (DNA): TGTGCCAGCAGCTTAGGATGGCAGGGGCCCACAGATGGCTACACCTTC. The full variable domain, its missing parts supplied by reference TRBV7-2 and TRBJ1-2, is GAGVSQSPSNKVTEKGKDVELRCDPISGHTALYWYRQSLGQGLEFLIYFQGNSAPDKSGLPSDRFSAERTGGSVSTLTIQRTQQEDSAVYLCASSLGWQGPTDGYTFGSGTRLTVV.

This clonotype came up many times. V usage is TRBV7-9 and J usage is TRBJ2-5; D is unresolved. The CDR3 runs 12 residues. CDR1 SEHNR and CDR2 FQNEAQ come from the germline V gene (reference sequence). V shed 1 base and J shed 8 bases, with 8 bases lying between them. The CDR3 protein is CASSLVALTQYF. The CDR3, as DNA: TGTGCCAGCAGCTTAGTGGCACTTACCCAGTACTTC.

This clonotype was recorded many times. The V and J genes are TRBV20-1 and TRBJ2-5, with D perhaps matching TRBD2 (6 bases). The CDR3 has 14 amino acids. Between the trimmed V and J ends, which lost 0 bases and 5 bases, there was a span of 13 bases. Germline V gene sequence: CDR1 DFQATT, CDR2 SNEGSKA (reference sequence). The CDR3 region has the DNA TGCAGTGCTAGAGACGACGCAGGGAGGGAGACCCAGTACTTC. It translates to CSARDDAGRETQYF.

The CDR3 reads CSARKGKGYGYTF. The CDR3, as DNA: TGCAGTGCTAGAAAAGGCAAGGGCTATGGCTACACCTTC. The V call is TRBV20-1, the J call TRBJ1-2; D call uncertain. Trimming shortened V by 2 bases and J by 4 bases, and 11 bases separated the two germline ends. The CDR3 runs to 13 residues. Germline loops: CDR1 DFQATT, CDR2 SNEGSKA (reference sequence).

The CDR3 here is CSARGVFQETQYF. CDR3 in DNA: TGCAGTGCTAGAGGGGTATTTCAAGAGACCCAGTACTTC. The chain joins TRBV20-1 to TRBJ2-5, with D unresolved. Germline-derived CDR1 and CDR2 are DFQATT and SNEGSKA (reference sequence). The CDR3 is 13 residues long. Trimming took off 1 base at V and 2 bases at J, with 8 bases between the two ends.